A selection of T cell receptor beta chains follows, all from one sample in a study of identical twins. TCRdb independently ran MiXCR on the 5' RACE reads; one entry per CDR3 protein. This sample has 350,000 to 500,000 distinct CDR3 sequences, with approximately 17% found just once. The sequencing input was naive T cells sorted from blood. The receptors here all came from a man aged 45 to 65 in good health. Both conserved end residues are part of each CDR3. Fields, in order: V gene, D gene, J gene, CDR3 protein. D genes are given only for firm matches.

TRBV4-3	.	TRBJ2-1	CASSRLQGNHEQFF
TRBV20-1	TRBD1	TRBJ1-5	CSASGGTGGFSQPQHF
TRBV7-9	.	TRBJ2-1	CASSTGRNNEQFF
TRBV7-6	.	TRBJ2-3	CASTKEPGPQTSTDTQYF
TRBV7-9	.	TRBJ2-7	CASSLEVGINEQYF
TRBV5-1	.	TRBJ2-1	CASSWRSVNEQFF
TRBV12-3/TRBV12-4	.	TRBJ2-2	CASSFPLGELFF
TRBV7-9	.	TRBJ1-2	CASSLGPPGRSQDYTF
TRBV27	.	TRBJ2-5	CASRRDRAFGRAAETQYF
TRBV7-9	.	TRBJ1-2	CASSQQKWARGVQIF
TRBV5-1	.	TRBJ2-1	CASSLNRDSQQFF
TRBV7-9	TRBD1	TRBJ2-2	CASSLMGQHTGELFF
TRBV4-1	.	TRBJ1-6	CASSPGVNSPLHF
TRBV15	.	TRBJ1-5	CATSRGRNQPQHF
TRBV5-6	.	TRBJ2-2	CASSLASGGGVNTGELFF
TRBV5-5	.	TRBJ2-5	CASSHRGEETQYF
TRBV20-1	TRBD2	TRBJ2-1	CSARGTSDNEQFF
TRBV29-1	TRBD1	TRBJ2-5	CSVPDREETQYF
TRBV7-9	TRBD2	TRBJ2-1	CASSSGLVYYNEQFF
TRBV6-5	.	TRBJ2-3	CASSHRGGTDTQYF
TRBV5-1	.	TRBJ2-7	CASSPSDGAYEQYF
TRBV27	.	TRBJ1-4	CASSLWGGSNEKLFF
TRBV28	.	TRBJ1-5	CASSLFRRMRSRSNQPQHF
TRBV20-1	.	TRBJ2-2	CSARHLGGGNTGELFF
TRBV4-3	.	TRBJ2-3	CASSQDPSPALDTQYF
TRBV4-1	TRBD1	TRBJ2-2	CASSQKTGGIGELFF